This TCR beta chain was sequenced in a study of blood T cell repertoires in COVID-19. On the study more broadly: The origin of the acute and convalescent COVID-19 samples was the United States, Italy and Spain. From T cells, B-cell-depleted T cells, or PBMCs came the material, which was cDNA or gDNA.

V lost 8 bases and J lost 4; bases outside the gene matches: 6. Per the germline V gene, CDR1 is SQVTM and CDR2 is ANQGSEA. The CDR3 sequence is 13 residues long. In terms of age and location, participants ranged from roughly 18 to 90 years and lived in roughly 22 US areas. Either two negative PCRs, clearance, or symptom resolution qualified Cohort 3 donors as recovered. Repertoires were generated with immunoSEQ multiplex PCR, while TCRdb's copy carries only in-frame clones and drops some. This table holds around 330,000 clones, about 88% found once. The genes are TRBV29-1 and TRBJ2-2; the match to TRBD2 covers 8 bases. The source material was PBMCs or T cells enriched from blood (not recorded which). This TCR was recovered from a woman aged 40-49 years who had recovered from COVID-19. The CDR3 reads CSFQRGITGELFF. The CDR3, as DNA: TGCAGCTTTCAGCGGGGGATCACCGGGGAGCTGTTTTTT.